The clone carrying this T cell receptor (beta chain) showed up just once. The data were obtained in a study of CD8 T cells in Susac syndrome. Trimming cost V 1 base and J 6 bases; bases outside gene matches: 6. There are 15 residues in the CDR3. Per germline, CDR1 SSHAT and CDR2 FNYEAQ (reference sequence). RNA in amounts of about 0.45 to 1 ug was reverse transcribed with random hexamers. TCRdb reprocessed the immunoSEQ multiplex PCR reads via MiXCR and lists one record per CDR3 protein. The sample holds roughly 200,000 distinct CDR3 sequences, approximately 94% seen once. The chain uses TRBV7-7 and TRBJ2-1; 7 positions match TRBD1. Sequencing used CD4+ T cells from PBMCs. This receptor was identified in a human donor with multiple sclerosis. CDR3 DNA: TGTGCCAGCAGCTTAGGAATCGGGACAGTCAATGAGCAGTTCTTC. This codes for CASSLGIGTVNEQFF.